The clone carrying this T cell receptor beta chain was recorded only once. In the original processing: Scientists estimated how many nucleated cells there were by amplifying reference gene primers. Assay: immunoSEQ multiplex PCR; the TCRdb copy retains only in-frame clones and omits some. The D gene and trimming were derived from the DNA, and the V and J assignments and clone size from that table. The table lists roughly 220,000 clones, roughly 90% of them singletons, with over 2% in the top ten. Trimming cost V 0 bases and J 8 bases, with 3 bases left between them. The CDR3 extends over 12 amino acids. The germline gives CDR1 KGHDR, CDR2 SFDVKD. This sample was included in a study of blood T cell repertoires in COVID-19. Study overall: Italy, Spain and the United States were the sources of the convalescent and acute COVID-19 samples. From T cells, B-cell-depleted T cells, or PBMCs came the material, which was cDNA or gDNA.

This rearrangement joins TRBV24-1 to TRBJ2-2; D call uncertain. This receptor was obtained from a man aged 25-45 years who had recovered from COVID-19. Sequenced input: peripheral blood. CDR3 residues: CATSDLRGELFF. For the CDR3, the DNA is TGTGCCACCAGTGATTTGCGGGGGGAGCTGTTTTTT.